A single sample is the source of the 29 T cell receptor beta chains below, sequenced in a study of CD8 T cells in Susac syndrome. The authors reverse transcribed roughly 0.5 to 1 ug RNA with random hexamers. TCRdb independently ran MiXCR on the immunoSEQ multiplex PCR reads; one entry per CDR3 protein. The sample carries some 140,000 distinct CDR3 sequences, 65% to 90% recorded once. The material sequenced was CD8+ T cells from PBMCs. The receptors stem from a human donor with multiple sclerosis.

This rearrangement joins TRBV19 to TRBJ1-1; tentative D call: TRBD1 (6 bases). Germline V lookup: CDR1 LNHDA, CDR2 SQIVND (reference sequence). The V gene lost 4 bases and the J gene lost 6 bases, with 15 bases spanning the gap. The CDR3 length is 14 residues. The CDR3 DNA reads TGTGCCAGTAGTAAACAGGGTATTCTTGCTGAAGCTTTCTTT. It specifies CASSKQGILAEAFF.

This sequence joins TRBV7-9 and TRBJ1-2, with a weak D call TRBD1 (5 bases). The CDR3 runs to 13 residues. Germline CDR1 SEHNR, CDR2 FQNEAQ (reference sequence). V gave up 5 bases and J gave up 8 bases, with 15 bases separating them. Written as DNA, the CDR3 is TGTGCCAGCAGCGCCGGACGCGGGGGGGGCTACACCTTC. This translates into CASSAGRGGGYTF.

This clonotype was recorded a few times. The chain recombines TRBV27 with TRBJ2-1; D remains unclear. Germline assignment: CDR1 MNHEY and CDR2 SMNVEV (reference sequence). V lost 2 bases and J 10 bases, leaving 9 bases between the germline ends. The CDR3 runs 12 residues. The CDR3 region has the DNA TGTGCCAGCAGTTTACCAATGTCCGAGCAGTTCTTC. This codes for CASSLPMSEQFF.

The V and J genes are TRBV27 and TRBJ2-7; no firm D call. CDR1 and CDR2 from the germline V gene are MNHEY and SMNVEV (reference sequence). The CDR3 loop spans 13 amino acids. V lost 5 bases to trimming and J lost 3 bases, with 11 bases between them. CDR3 protein: CASSRTPNYEQYV. CDR3 in DNA: TGTGCCAGCAGTCGGACGCCCAACTACGAGCAGTACGTC.

This clonotype was observed a single time. The CDR3 nucleotides read TGTGCCAGTAGTATTTTGGGTTCCAGGGACAGAAATCAGCCCCAGCATTTT. Amino acid sequence: CASSILGSRDRNQPQHF. V gene TRBV19 combines with J gene TRBJ1-5; 7 bases agree with TRBD1. The germline gives CDR1 LNHDA, CDR2 SQIVND (reference sequence). This CDR3 has 17 residues. With 3 bases clipped from V and 4 bases from J, the junction kept 12 bases outside the gene matches.

The rearrangement joins TRBV6-1 to TRBJ2-4; D gene ambiguous. V dropped 6 bases and J dropped 7 bases, with 7 bases sitting between them. This CDR3 contains 11 residues. Germline V gene data show CDR1 as MNHNS and CDR2 as SASEGT. CDR3 sequence: CASRSRNIQYF. Written as DNA, the CDR3 is TGTGCCAGCAGGAGTAGGAACATTCAGTACTTC.

The chain links TRBV3-1 to TRBJ2-4, with D possibly TRBD1 on 5 matching bases. The germline CDR1 and CDR2 sequences are LGHDT and YNNKEL (reference sequence). V was pared by 0 bases and J by 0 bases, with 9 bases between. The CDR3 length is 16 residues. Here the CDR3 reads CASSQDLGVAKNIQYF. DNA of the CDR3: TGTGCCAGCAGCCAAGATTTAGGGGTAGCCAAAAACATTCAGTACTTC.

The chain has TRBV5-1 and TRBJ1-4; D is ambiguous. V shed 5 bases and J shed 7 bases, with 21 bases lying between them. Germline V gives CDR1 SGHRS, CDR2 YFSETQ. The CDR3 covers 16 residues. The CDR3 here is CASRVWSGEEAEKLFF. CDR3 nucleotides: TGCGCCAGCAGGGTGTGGTCCGGGGAGGAGGCTGAAAAACTGTTTTTT.

This chain links TRBV4-1 with TRBJ2-2; D unresolved. The CDR3 is 15 residues long. Germline CDR1 reads MGHRA; CDR2 reads YSYEKL. V shed 3 bases and J shed 1 base, with 9 bases lying between them. CDR3 sequence: CASSHSPGNTGELFF. The CDR3 DNA follows: TGCGCCAGCAGCCATTCCCCGGGGAACACCGGGGAGCTGTTTTTT.

The genes are TRBV29-1 and TRBJ2-2; tentative D call: TRBD1 (6 bases). Trimming took 2 bases from V and 6 from J, leaving 7 bases between them. The length of the CDR3 is 12 residues. Germline CDR1 reads SQVTM; CDR2 reads ANQGSEA. The CDR3 here is CSVEQGSGELFF. CDR3 in DNA: TGCAGCGTTGAACAGGGGTCCGGGGAGCTGTTTTTT.

The V and J genes are TRBV5-1 and TRBJ1-2; maybe TRBD1 (5 bases). The CDR3 is 13 amino acids. Germline V gives CDR1 SGHRS, CDR2 YFSETQ. Deletions cut 3 bases from V and 6 bases from J, with 12 bases between. The CDR3 coding sequence is TGCGCCAGCAGCTCTGGAGAGGGGAATGGCTACACCTTC. Residues: CASSSGEGNGYTF. Looking up the rest from reference TRBV5-1 and TRBJ1-2 gives the full variable domain: KAGVTQTPRYLIKTRGQQVTLSCSPISGHRSVSWYQQTPGQGLQFLFEYFSETQRNKGNFPGRFSGRQFSNSRSEMNVSTLELGDSALYLCASSSGEGNGYTFGSGTRLTVV.

The rearrangement joins TRBV9 to TRBJ2-3, with 11 bases lining up with TRBD2. This CDR3 region has 16 residues. Germline-derived CDR1 and CDR2 are SGDLS and YYNGEE. The V gene end was trimmed by 3 bases and the J gene end by 1 base; junction bases not matched to a gene: 4. CDR3 sequence (DNA): TGTGCCAGCAGCGCTAGGACTAGCGGGCGCACAGATACGCAGTATTTT. It codes for CASSARTSGRTDTQYF.

The chain couples TRBV20-1 to TRBJ2-4; D may correspond to TRBD1 or TRBD2 (5 bases each). Trimming shortened V by 3 bases and J by 8 bases, and 20 bases separated the two germline ends. CDR1 DFQATT and CDR2 SNEGSKA come from the germline V gene (reference sequence). The CDR3 runs 15 residues. Here the CDR3 reads CSARDVPGAADIQYF. The DNA of the CDR3 is TGCAGTGCTAGGGATGTTCCCGGGGCGGCGGACATTCAGTACTTC.

V and J are TRBV6-1 and TRBJ2-7; D is unresolved. This CDR3 comprises 13 residues. Trimming left V 5 bases short and J 3 bases short, with 11 bases between. Germline V gives CDR1 MNHNS, CDR2 SASEGT. CDR3 DNA sequence: TGTGCCAGCAGTTCTATAGTAGACTACGAGCAGTACGTC. Encoded protein: CASSSIVDYEQYV.

The J gene is TRBJ1-5, the V gene TRBV19, with no clear D. Trimming stripped 2 bases from V and 0 bases from J, with 8 bases between. The germline V gene encodes CDR1 LNHDA and CDR2 SQIVND (reference sequence). The CDR3 loop spans 15 amino acids. CDR3 amino acids: CASSILQYSNQPQHF. Here the CDR3 DNA reads TGTGCCAGTAGTATATTGCAGTATAGCAATCAGCCCCAGCATTTT.

This chain links TRBV11-2 with TRBJ2-7; D is unclear. The CDR3 runs 13 residues. Germline V gives CDR1 SGHAT, CDR2 FQNNGV. Trimming shortened V by 2 bases and J by 5 bases, and 10 bases separated the two germline ends. Written as DNA, the CDR3 is TGTGCCAGCAGCTTATGGAGAGTCAACGAGCAGTACGTC. Protein: CASSLWRVNEQYV.

This clonotype was detected only once. This chain connects TRBV30 to TRBJ2-5; D is perhaps TRBD2 (6 bases). V was trimmed by 0 bases and J by 4 bases, leaving 18 bases between them. Looked up from germline, CDR1 is GTSNPN and CDR2 is SVGIG (reference sequence). There are 16 residues in the CDR3. CDR3 in DNA: TGTGCCTGGAGTGTCGTCTTGGGGAGGAGGGTAGAGACCCAGTACTTC. Its protein is CAWSVVLGRRVETQYF.

The J gene is TRBJ1-2, the V gene TRBV7-9, with D possibly matching TRBD1 (6 bases). This CDR3 is 14 amino acids long. V gave up 5 bases and J gave up 6 bases, with 16 bases separating them. In germline, CDR1 is SEHNR, CDR2 FQNEAQ (reference sequence). This CDR3 reads CASSETGPGNGYTF. The CDR3 region has the DNA TGTGCCAGCAGCGAAACAGGGCCGGGGAATGGCTACACCTTC.

The genes are TRBV28 and TRBJ2-1, with 11 positions matching TRBD2. The germline V gene encodes CDR1 MDHEN and CDR2 SYDVKM. Trimming removed 5 bases from V and 3 bases from J; junction bases left unmatched: 9. The CDR3 totals 17 residues. The CDR3 bases are TGTGCCAGCAGTGGACTAGCGGGCGGGTTGGACTACAATGAGCAGTTCTTC. Amino acids: CASSGLAGGLDYNEQFF. Full variable domain (remainder filled in from reference TRBV28 and TRBJ2-1): DVKVTQSSRYLVKRTGEKVFLECVQDMDHENMFWYRQDPGLGLRLIYFSYDVKMKEKGDIPEGYSVSREKKERFSLILESASTNQTSMYLCASSGLAGGLDYNEQFFGPGTRLTVL.

The V gene is TRBV4-1, the J gene TRBJ2-1, with TRBD2 matching 10 bases. CDR3 size: 16 residues. Looked up from germline, CDR1 is MGHRA and CDR2 is YSYEKL. Losses at the gene ends were 3 bases for V and 3 bases for J; bases not matched to a gene: 5. CDR3 coding DNA: TGCGCCAGCAGCCAGGTAGCGGGGGGCCGCTACAATGAGCAGTTCTTC. Encoded protein: CASSQVAGGRYNEQFF.

The V gene is TRBV4-3, the J gene TRBJ1-2; no firm D call. There are 15 residues in the CDR3. The germline V gene encodes CDR1 LGHNA and CDR2 YSLEER. V lost 4 bases and J 5 bases, leaving 17 bases between the germline ends. The CDR3 region has the DNA TGCGCCAGCAGCCCCATTAACGGGCAGACTTATGGCTACACCTTC. Protein product: CASSPINGQTYGYTF.

The J gene is TRBJ2-7, the V gene TRBV27; D perhaps matches TRBD1 (6 bases). Trimming pared 3 bases from V and 6 bases from J, leaving 9 bases between. Germline loops: CDR1 MNHEY, CDR2 SMNVEV (reference sequence). CDR3 length: 12 residues. The DNA for the CDR3 is TGTGCCAGCAGTTTCTGGGGGCGCGAGCAGTACTTC. Translation: CASSFWGREQYF.

This rearrangement joins TRBV30 to TRBJ2-2; no firm D call. The ends were cut back, 1 base at V and 1 base at J, with 1 base in the middle. Germline V gene data show CDR1 as GTSNPN and CDR2 as SVGIG (reference sequence). This CDR3 region has 12 residues. The chain's CDR3 is CAWSGNTGELFF. The CDR3 bases are TGTGCCTGGAGTGGGAACACCGGGGAGCTGTTTTTT.

A few counts support this clonotype. V gene TRBV12-3 or TRBV12-4 combines with J gene TRBJ2-1, with 7 bases identical to TRBD2. This CDR3 is built from 14 residues. J gave up 4 bases and V 0 bases, and 0 bases lay outside the gene matches. The CDR3 reads CASSLAGGYNEQFF. As DNA, the CDR3 is TGTGCCAGCAGTTTAGCCGGGGGGTACAATGAGCAGTTCTTC.

This chain uses TRBV2 with TRBJ2-2, with 10 bases aligning to TRBD1. The V segment lost 4 bases and the J segment 2 bases; nucleotides outside the gene matches: 1. The CDR3 spans 15 residues. CDR1 is SNHLY and CDR2 is FYNNEI in the germline V gene. The CDR3 loop reads CASSGTGGNTGELFF. DNA of the CDR3: TGTGCCAGCAGTGGGACAGGGGGTAACACCGGGGAGCTGTTTTTT.

The V gene is TRBV6-1, the J gene TRBJ2-2; TRBD1 is a possible D gene (6 bases). In germline, CDR1 is MNHNS, CDR2 SASEGT. Trimming took 6 bases from V and 3 from J, leaving 14 bases between them. This CDR3 region has 15 residues. In DNA form, the CDR3 reads TGTGCCAGCAGCGTGGGCAGGGGTGACACCGGGGAGCTGTTTTTT. As protein: CASSVGRGDTGELFF.

V and J are TRBV2 and TRBJ1-6; no definite D call. Germline loops: CDR1 SNHLY, CDR2 FYNNEI. The CDR3 spans 15 residues. Trimming took 8 bases from V and 0 from J, leaving 11 bases between them. CDR3 nucleotides: TGTGCCAGCCACAGCCTCAGCTCCTATAATTCACCCCTCCACTTT. Amino acids: CASHSLSSYNSPLHF.

This sequence joins TRBV30 and TRBJ1-1, with no clear D. The CDR3 has 14 residues. Per the germline V gene, CDR1 is GTSNPN and CDR2 is SVGIG (reference sequence). V lost 0 bases, J lost 1 base, and 9 bases lay in between. In DNA form, the CDR3 reads TGTGCCTGGAGTGTATCACACCCGAACACTGAAGCTTTCTTT. This translates into CAWSVSHPNTEAFF. The full variable domain, with the rest looked up from reference TRBV30 and TRBJ1-1, is SQTIHQWPATLVQPVGSPLSLECTVEGTSNPNLYWYRQAAGRGLQLLFYSVGIGQISSEVPQNLSASRPQDRQFILSSKKLLLSDSGFYLCAWSVSHPNTEAFFGQGTRLTVV.

CDR3 loop: CAIEGDGGYTF. Here the CDR3 DNA reads TGTGCCATCGAGGGAGACGGTGGCTACACCTTC. The V and J genes are TRBV10-3 and TRBJ1-2, with unresolved D. The CDR3 consists of 11 residues. Germline CDR1 reads ENHRY; CDR2 reads SYGVKD. V shed 8 bases and J shed 7 bases, with 11 bases lying between them.